This T cell receptor beta chain comes out of a study of T cells in Graves' hyperthyroidism and ophthalmopathy. Across the whole study: Pretreatment peripheral blood was obtained at initial diagnosis. Study-wide findings and caveats: Prediction of ophthalmopathy progression came a median approximately 7 months pre-onset.

This clonotype was seen repeatedly, ten times or more. Its antigen is unidentified. V shed 6 bases and J 6 bases; nucleotides not matched to a gene: 6. Germline-derived CDR1 and CDR2 are DFQATT and SNEGSKA (reference sequence). The CDR3 is 15 residues long. Regions amplified from RNA transcripts were the TCR beta CDR3 regions. The HTBI primer set drove a first-round RT-PCR of the TCR CDR3. Each CDR3 protein is one row after TCRdb ran MiXCR on the multiplex PCR reads. The table shows over 500,000 distinct CDR3 sequences, with 15% to 20% occurring only once. The specimen was blood. The chain has TRBV20-1 and TRBJ2-1, with 15 bases lining up with TRBD2. The clonotype comes from a woman in her twenties or thirties with Graves' ophthalmopathy. Here the CDR3 reads CSADPGLAGGNEQFF. In DNA form, the CDR3 reads TGCAGTGCCGACCCGGGACTAGCGGGAGGCAATGAGCAGTTCTTC.